These T cell receptor beta chains were read from a single sample in a study of early T cells in non-severe SARS-CoV-2 infection. TCRdb ran MiXCR on the 5' RACE reads and lists one entry per CDR3 protein. The repertoire holds 80,000 to 95,000 distinct CDR3 sequences, around 17% seen once, with approximately 5.1% in the top ten. The specimen was whole blood, collected at baseline. The receptors stem from an adult who was a healthcare worker with PCR-confirmed SARS-CoV-2 infection or an uninfected control (not recorded which). CDR3s leave out the opening cysteine and the closing phenylalanine or tryptophan. The order of the fields is V gene, CDR3 protein.

>TRBV20-1
SARVPGEAKNIQY
>TRBV7-9
ASSLAMIGTVIY
>TRBV3-1
ASSETLAGGSQF
>TRBV6-6
ASSPGGAGANVLT
>TRBV28
ASSFGQGQEPQH
>TRBV6-5
ASSYSIGLAGVGEQY
>TRBV20-1
SATIDGYNEQF
>TRBV10-2
ASRVLAASYEQY
>TRBV20-1
SARERDKANYGYT
>TRBV11-2
ASSLGRYNSPLH
>TRBV27
ASSPYPNRGLNTEAF
>TRBV7-2
ASSVGSGPYEQY
>TRBV5-1
ASSYGTVGYEQY
>TRBV20-1
SATTQGASTDTQY
>TRBV7-6
ASSFGRGGADTQY
>TRBV28
ASSKRPEQF
>TRBV6-1
ASSEATAFYGYT
>TRBV4-1
ASSQETGTGANVLT
>TRBV6-5
ATGGDRGAYYEQY
>TRBV6-5
ASSWGTGVTNEKLF
>TRBV20-1
SARSVNSPLH
>TRBV5-1
ASSFSGTSVYNEQF
>TRBV24-1
ATEKGGNRADTQY
>TRBV27
ASSQQGRNEQF
>TRBV7-9
ASSFPLAPQHADTSYNEQF
>TRBV6-5
ASSQGDTEAF
>TRBV6-2/TRBV6-3
ASSLTLAGRSDTQY
>TRBV20-1
SATGLAGGWDTQY
>TRBV9
ASSVVTWRDTQY
>TRBV5-1
ASSPNRTTPLVGELF
>TRBV25-1
ASSRFTSGSYEQY
>TRBV7-2
ASSLSAGAGETQY
>TRBV11-2
ASSSLGGMGMREQY
>TRBV2
ASSSETGNTIY
>TRBV6-2/TRBV6-3
ASSYLGIGQPQH
>TRBV24-1
ATSPAGVSTDTQY
>TRBV4-1
ASSQEWGLAGTGELF
>TRBV11-2
ASSLEAGGTGEQF
>TRBV9
ASSVVEYASQY
>TRBV28
ATTPALREKLF
>TRBV6-5
ASTGSADTQY
>TRBV12-3/TRBV12-4
ASSETQGKAF
>TRBV20-1
SARGPPGGETQY
>TRBV11-3
ASSIAGGDTQY
>TRBV28
ASSRGGETQY
>TRBV6-1
ASRIPGLNTEAF
>TRBV12-3/TRBV12-4
ASSSPGLMGLAGDEQY
>TRBV6-2/TRBV6-3
ASSHRGETETQY
>TRBV19
ASSMGQVTETQY
>TRBV3-1
ASSQDRGAVTDTQY
>TRBV12-3/TRBV12-4
ASSLGLGRINEQF
>TRBV12-3/TRBV12-4
ASSHGSGQPQH
>TRBV20-1
SARDPPEQF